The clone carrying this T cell receptor (beta chain) is a singleton in its sample. V lost 0 bases and J lost 7; bases outside the gene matches: 5. This CDR3 spans 15 amino acids. Germline assignment: CDR1 SGHRS and CDR2 YFSETQ. Repertoires were generated with immunoSEQ multiplex PCR, while TCRdb's copy carries only in-frame clones and drops some. The sample records tens of thousands of clones, roughly 90% being singletons. This specimen comes from a study of blood T cell repertoires in COVID-19. Study details: PBMCs, B-cell-depleted T cells, or T cells provided the cDNA or gDNA that made up the material.

The specimen was peripheral blood. The sequence derives from a human donor in a cohort sampled during active COVID-19. The V gene is TRBV5-1, the J gene TRBJ1-5; 9 nucleotides agree with TRBD1. CDR3 region: CASSLDGDRVQPQHF. CDR3 bases: TGCGCCAGCAGCTTGGATGGGGACAGGGTCCAGCCCCAGCATTTT.